Shown below are 20 T cell receptor beta chains from a single sample sequenced in a study of identical twins. TCRdb fed the 5' RACE reads into MiXCR, producing one record per CDR3 protein. The sample contains 450,000 or so distinct CDR3 sequences, 24% of which appear only once. This sample was also put to use in a study of T cells expressing NK-cell markers.

Sequenced: CD4+ T cells sorted from blood. Source of these receptors: a woman aged 18-29 years in good health.

This clonotype was found many times. This chain uses TRBV12-3 or TRBV12-4 with TRBJ2-7; a weak D match, TRBD1 (6 bases). This CDR3 spans 14 amino acids. The germline V and J ends were trimmed by 6 bases and 3 bases, with 15 bases remaining between them. The CDR3 is CASSRRQGFYEQYF. For the CDR3, the DNA is TGTGCCAGCAGCCGGCGGCAGGGGTTCTACGAGCAGTACTTC.

This clonotype came up many times. The gene calls are TRBV29-1 and TRBJ2-1; 7 positions match TRBD2. The CDR3 contains 13 residues. J was trimmed by 3 bases and V by 7 bases; bases with no gene match: 6. Germline V lookup: CDR1 SQVTM, CDR2 ANQGSEA. CDR3 loop: CSGASGNYNEQFF. CDR3 DNA sequence: TGCAGCGGTGCTAGCGGCAACTACAATGAGCAGTTCTTC.

This sequence joins TRBV12-3 or TRBV12-4 and TRBJ1-1; possible D gene TRBD1, 5 bases. Trimming pared 7 bases from V and 4 bases from J, leaving 22 bases between. The CDR3 extends over 16 amino acids. The CDR3 reads CASTTGGRDGGTEAFF. The CDR3 DNA reads as TGTGCCAGCACCACTGGGGGTCGGGATGGTGGCACTGAAGCTTTCTTT.

The V and J genes are TRBV7-3 and TRBJ2-1; D is perhaps TRBD1 or TRBD2 (5 bases each). CDR1 and CDR2 from the germline V gene are SGHTA and FQGTGA. Trimming stripped 5 bases from V and 5 bases from J, with 10 bases between. The CDR3 spans 13 residues. CDR3 nucleotides: TGTGCCAGCAGCCAAGGGACGAACAATGAGCAGTTCTTC. Protein: CASSQGTNNEQFF.

The V call is TRBV20-1, the J call TRBJ2-3; 13 nucleotides match TRBD2. V lost 3 bases to trimming and J lost 0 bases; unmatched junction nucleotides: 3. CDR1 is DFQATT, CDR2 SNEGSKA, per germline (reference sequence). The CDR3 consists of 16 residues. DNA of the CDR3: TGCAGTGCTAGTGGACTAGCGGGGGTTAGCACAGATACGCAGTATTTT. Encoded protein: CSASGLAGVSTDTQYF.

V and J are TRBV5-1 and TRBJ2-1; 8 positions match TRBD2. This CDR3 region has 12 residues. The V and J ends lost 2 bases and 15 bases, in that order; junction bases with no gene match: 7. The V gene's germline CDR1 is SGHRS and CDR2 YFSETQ. The CDR3 bases are TGCGCCAGCAGCTTCACTAGCGGATCTGGGTTCTTC. This encodes CASSFTSGSGFF.

The J gene is TRBJ1-6, the V gene TRBV3-1; D uncertain. The germline gives CDR1 LGHDT, CDR2 YNNKEL (reference sequence). CDR3 length: 12 residues. V gave up 2 bases and J gave up 8 bases, with 4 bases separating them. The CDR3 DNA reads as TGTGCCAGCAGCCAAAGAGATTCACCCCTCCACTTT. Encoded protein: CASSQRDSPLHF.

This clonotype has only a few counts. The rearrangement uses TRBV20-1 and TRBJ2-1; D tentatively reads TRBD1 or TRBD2 (5 bases each). The CDR3 extends over 15 amino acids. Germline V CDR1 and CDR2: DFQATT, SNEGSKA (reference sequence). V lost 7 bases and J 4 bases, leaving 20 bases between the germline ends. The CDR3 spells CSVLAGAALYNEQFF. CDR3 in DNA: TGCAGTGTCCTGGCCGGGGCAGCCCTTTACAATGAGCAGTTCTTC.

This clonotype appeared a few times. The V gene is TRBV20-1, the J gene TRBJ1-1, with a tentative D call TRBD1 (5 bases). The CDR3 runs 10 residues. The germline V and J ends were trimmed by 7 bases and 8 bases, with 11 bases remaining between them. Germline V gene sequence: CDR1 DFQATT, CDR2 SNEGSKA (reference sequence). The CDR3 reads CSGRREEAFF. The CDR3 DNA sequence: TGCAGTGGTCGCAGGGAAGAAGCTTTCTTT.

This chain joins TRBV12-3 or TRBV12-4 and TRBJ2-5; D gene ambiguous. The V and J ends lost 0 bases and 5 bases respectively, with 10 bases between them. The CDR3 has 14 residues. The CDR3 DNA sequence: TGTGCCAGCAGTTTAGCGCCCTTTTGGGAGACCCAGTACTTC. It is translated as CASSLAPFWETQYF.

This clonotype was seen more than once but under ten times. The chain couples TRBV5-1 to TRBJ2-1; D is possibly TRBD2 (5 bases). V dropped 5 bases and J dropped 0 bases, with 12 bases sitting between them. The CDR3 covers 15 residues. Germline CDR1 and CDR2: SGHRS and YFSETQ. CDR3 DNA sequence: TGCGCCAGCAGACTGGATGGGAGCTCCTACAATGAGCAGTTCTTC. Translated, it gives CASRLDGSSYNEQFF.

The chain combines TRBV5-4 with TRBJ1-2, with TRBD1 matching over 8 bases. Germline trimming cut 5 bases from V and 8 bases from J; bases unmatched to any gene: 8. CDR1 is SGHNT and CDR2 is YYREEE in the germline V gene (reference sequence). The CDR3 length is 13 residues. CDR3 protein: CASRSQGVIGYTF. CDR3 DNA sequence: TGTGCCAGCAGGTCACAGGGGGTAATCGGCTACACCTTC.

This clonotype was seen more than once but under ten times. This chain links TRBV5-6 with TRBJ2-2, with D unclear. Trimming took off 0 bases at V and 4 bases at J, with 10 bases between the two ends. CDR3 length: 15 amino acids. Germline CDR1 reads SGHDT; CDR2 reads YYEEEE. CDR3 DNA: TGTGCCAGCAGCTTGGGACTTATCCCCACCGGGGAGCTGTTTTTT. Translated, it gives CASSLGLIPTGELFF.

The chain links TRBV18 to TRBJ1-3; maybe TRBD1 (5 bases). The CDR3 is made up of 14 amino acids. V was shortened by 4 bases and J by 4 bases, with 11 bases between the two germline ends. Germline V gene data show CDR1 as KGHSH and CDR2 as LQKENI. The CDR3 sequence: CASSRETAGNTIYF. The CDR3 nucleotides read TGTGCCAGCTCACGGGAGACAGCGGGAAACACCATATATTTT.

The chain employs TRBV6-2 or TRBV6-3 and TRBJ2-1; D perhaps matches TRBD2 (6 bases). Trimming took off 7 bases at V and 3 bases at J, with 22 bases between the two ends. The V gene's germline CDR1 is MNHEY and CDR2 SVGEGT. This CDR3 contains 17 residues. This CDR3 reads CASTYPRGSGNYNEQFF. CDR3 sequence (DNA): TGTGCCAGCACCTACCCGAGGGGTAGCGGAAACTACAATGAGCAGTTCTTC.

This clonotype turned up a few times. The J gene is TRBJ2-5, the V gene TRBV9; a possible D gene is TRBD2 (6 bases). This CDR3 contains 13 residues. Germline V gives CDR1 SGDLS, CDR2 YYNGEE. V lost 4 bases and J 5 bases, leaving 12 bases between the germline ends. CDR3 residues: CASSPGTLETQYF. CDR3 nucleotides: TGTGCCAGCAGCCCTGGGACTCTGGAGACCCAGTACTTC.

This clonotype appeared a few times. This rearrangement joins TRBV11-2 to TRBJ1-1; D possibly corresponds to TRBD1 (5 bases). Trimming removed 5 bases from V and 11 bases from J, with 18 bases in between. The CDR3 has 13 residues. Per the germline V gene, CDR1 is SGHAT and CDR2 is FQNNGV. Here the CDR3 DNA reads TGTGCCAGCAGCCGACCAGGGTTGCGATACGCTTTCTTT. It is translated as CASSRPGLRYAFF.

The rearrangement links TRBV25-1 to TRBJ1-2; D is unresolved. The germline V gene encodes CDR1 MGHDK and CDR2 SYGVNS. Trimming removed 3 bases from V and 3 bases from J, with 11 bases in between. The CDR3 length is 14 residues. CDR3 region: CASSDVGSDYGYTF. CDR3 bases: TGTGCCAGCAGTGATGTCGGGTCGGACTATGGCTACACCTTC.

This clonotype was seen a few times. The rearrangement uses TRBV28 and TRBJ2-7; D tentatively fits TRBD1 or TRBD2 (5 bases each). The CDR3 runs to 12 residues. The V and J ends lost 8 bases and 7 bases respectively, with 15 bases between them. Germline V gives CDR1 MDHEN, CDR2 SYDVKM. In DNA form, the CDR3 reads TGTGCCAGCCGAGGGGTCACAATAGAGCAGTACTTC. The encoded protein is CASRGVTIEQYF.

The chain combines TRBV2 with TRBJ2-1; no clear D gene. Germline V CDR1 and CDR2: SNHLY, FYNNEI. Trimming shortened V by 4 bases and J by 7 bases, and 8 bases separated the two germline ends. The length of the CDR3 is 12 residues. The CDR3 protein is CASSVDANEQFF. CDR3 nucleotide sequence: TGTGCCAGCAGTGTAGACGCAAATGAGCAGTTCTTC.